This T cell receptor (beta chain) is drawn from a study of blood T cell repertoires in COVID-19. Study at large: Italy, Spain and the United States were the sources of the convalescent and acute COVID-19 samples. Sources were T cells, B-cell-depleted T cells, or PBMCs; the material itself was cDNA or gDNA.

Original methodology: Researchers report that nucleated cell counts were estimated from reference gene primer amplification. Sequencing was performed with immunoSEQ multiplex PCR; in TCRdb, only in-frame clones are kept and a portion is missing. For V, J and clone size, that table is used; D and trimming come from the DNA. The repertoire holds around 150,000 clones, with roughly 79% as singletons. The germline CDR1 and CDR2 sequences are SGHDN and FVKESK. This CDR3 comprises 15 residues. With V trimmed by 0 bases and J by 7 bases, 8 bases remained unmatched. The specimen was peripheral blood. The rearrangement uses TRBV14 and TRBJ1-2; 7 positions match TRBD1. The sequence came from an elderly woman with acute or convalescent COVID-19. CDR3 region: CASSQDSAGGSGYTF. The CDR3 bases are TGTGCCAGCAGCCAAGATTCAGCAGGGGGAAGTGGCTACACCTTC.